Described below is a single T cell receptor (beta chain) sequence and its context. These data belong to a study of cytomegalovirus exposure and HLA in healthy donors. PCR used 60 Vbeta primers and 13 Jbeta primers. Original methodology: As a later analysis found, there were 60 million to 90 million unique TCR beta chains, of which 8.5 million to 13 million were shared. Assay: immunoSEQ multiplex PCR; the TCRdb copy retains only in-frame clones and omits some. Clone size and the V and J calls come from that table; the DNA yielded D and trimming. The sample includes about 98,000 clones, approximately 83% of them seen just once. The V segment lost 5 bases and the J segment 9 bases; nucleotides outside the gene matches: 11. Germline V gives CDR1 SGHVS, CDR2 FNYEAQ. This CDR3 region has 15 residues.

The J gene is TRBJ2-1, the V gene TRBV7-6; TRBD1 matches at 9 bases. Specimen: PBMCs. The clonotype originates from a female donor in good health and CMV-seropositive. This chain's CDR3 is CASSLQGARIPEQFF. CDR3 sequence (DNA): TGTGCCAGCAGCCTACAGGGGGCGCGAATTCCTGAGCAGTTCTTC. Together with reference TRBV7-6 and TRBJ2-1, the CDR3 gives the full variable domain: GAGVSQSPRYKVTKRGQDVALRCDPISGHVSLYWYRQALGQGPEFLTYFNYEAQQDKSGLPNDRFSAERPEGSISTLTIQRTEQRDSAMYRCASSLQGARIPEQFFGPGTRLTVL.